The entry that follows covers one T cell receptor beta chain sequence. How the authors handled the data: Using reference gene primer amplification, nucleated cell counts were estimated. Only in-frame clones appear in the TCRdb table, and some are missing; sequencing was by immunoSEQ multiplex PCR. D and trimming come from the DNA, and the V and J calls and clone size come from that table. Of approximately 200,000 clones in the sample, 75% to 90% were seen once. The CDR3 consists of 15 residues. Germline V lookup: CDR1 SGHNT, CDR2 YENEEA. Trimming took 5 bases from V and 2 from J; bases not matched to a gene: 6. The record originates from a study of blood T cell repertoires in COVID-19. Turning to the study itself: Whether acute or convalescent, the COVID-19 samples came from the United States, Italy and Spain. The analysed material was cDNA or gDNA that came from T cells, B-cell-depleted T cells, or PBMCs.

Input material: peripheral blood. This receptor was identified in an older man with active or convalescent COVID-19. The genes are TRBV11-3 and TRBJ2-7, with 10 bases matching TRBD2. The CDR3 region is CASSNSGRPPYEQYF. As DNA, the CDR3 is TGTGCCAGCAGCAATAGCGGGAGGCCTCCCTACGAGCAGTACTTC. Looking up the rest from reference TRBV11-3 and TRBJ2-7 gives the full variable domain: EAGVVQSPRYKIIEKKQPVAFWCNPISGHNTLYWYLQNLGQGPELLIRYENEEAVDDSQLPKDRFSAERLKGVDSTLKIQPAELGDSAVYLCASSNSGRPPYEQYFGPGTRLTVT.